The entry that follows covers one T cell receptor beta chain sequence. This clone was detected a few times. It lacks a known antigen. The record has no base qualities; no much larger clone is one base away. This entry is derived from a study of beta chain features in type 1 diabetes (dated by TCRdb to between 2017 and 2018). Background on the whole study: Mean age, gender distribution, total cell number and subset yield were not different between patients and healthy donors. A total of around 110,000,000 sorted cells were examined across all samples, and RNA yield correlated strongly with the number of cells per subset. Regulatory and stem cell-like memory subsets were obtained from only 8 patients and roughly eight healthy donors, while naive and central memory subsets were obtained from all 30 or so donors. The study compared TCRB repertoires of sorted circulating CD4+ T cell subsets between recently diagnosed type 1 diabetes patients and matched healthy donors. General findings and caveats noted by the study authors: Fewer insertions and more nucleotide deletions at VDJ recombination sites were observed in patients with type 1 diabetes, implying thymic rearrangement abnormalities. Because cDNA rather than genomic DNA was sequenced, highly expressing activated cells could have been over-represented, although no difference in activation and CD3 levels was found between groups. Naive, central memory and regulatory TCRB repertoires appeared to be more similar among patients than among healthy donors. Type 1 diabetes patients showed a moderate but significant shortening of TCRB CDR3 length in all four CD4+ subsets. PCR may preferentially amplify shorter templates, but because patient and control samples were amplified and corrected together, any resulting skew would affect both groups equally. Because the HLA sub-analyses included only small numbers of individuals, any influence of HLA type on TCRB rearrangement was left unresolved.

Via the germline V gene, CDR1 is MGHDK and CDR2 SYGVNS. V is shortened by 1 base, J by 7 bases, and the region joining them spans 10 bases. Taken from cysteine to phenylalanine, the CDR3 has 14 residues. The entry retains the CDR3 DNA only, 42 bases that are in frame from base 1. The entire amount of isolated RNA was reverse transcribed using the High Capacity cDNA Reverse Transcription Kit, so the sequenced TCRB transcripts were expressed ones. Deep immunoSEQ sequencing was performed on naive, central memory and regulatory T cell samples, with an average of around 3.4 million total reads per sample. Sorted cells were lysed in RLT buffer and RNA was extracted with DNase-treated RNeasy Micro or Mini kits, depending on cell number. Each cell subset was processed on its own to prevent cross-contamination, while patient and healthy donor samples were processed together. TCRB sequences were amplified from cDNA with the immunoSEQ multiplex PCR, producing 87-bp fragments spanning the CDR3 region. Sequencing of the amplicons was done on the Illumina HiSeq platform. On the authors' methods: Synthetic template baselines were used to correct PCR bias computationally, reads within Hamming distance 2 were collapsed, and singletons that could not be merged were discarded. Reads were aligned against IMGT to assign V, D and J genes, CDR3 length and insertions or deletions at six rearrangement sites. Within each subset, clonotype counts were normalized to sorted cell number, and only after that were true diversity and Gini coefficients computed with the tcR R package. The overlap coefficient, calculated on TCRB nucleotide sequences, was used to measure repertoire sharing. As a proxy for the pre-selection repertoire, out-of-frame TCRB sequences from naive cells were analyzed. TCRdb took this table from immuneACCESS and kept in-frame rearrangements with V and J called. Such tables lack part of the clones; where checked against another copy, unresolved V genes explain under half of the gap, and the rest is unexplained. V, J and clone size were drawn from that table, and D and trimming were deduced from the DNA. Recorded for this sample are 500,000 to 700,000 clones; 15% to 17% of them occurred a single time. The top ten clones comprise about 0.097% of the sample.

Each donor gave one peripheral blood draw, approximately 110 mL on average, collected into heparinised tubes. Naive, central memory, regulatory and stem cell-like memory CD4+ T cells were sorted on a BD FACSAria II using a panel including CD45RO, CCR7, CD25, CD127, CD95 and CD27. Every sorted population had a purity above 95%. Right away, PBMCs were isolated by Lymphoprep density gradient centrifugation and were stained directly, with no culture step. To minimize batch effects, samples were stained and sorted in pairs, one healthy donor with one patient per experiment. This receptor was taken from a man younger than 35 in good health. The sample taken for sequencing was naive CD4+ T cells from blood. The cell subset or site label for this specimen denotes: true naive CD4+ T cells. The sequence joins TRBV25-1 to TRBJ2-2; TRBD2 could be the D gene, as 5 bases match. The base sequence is TGTGCCAGCAGTGAATCTGGAGGTATCGGGGAGCTGTTTTTT. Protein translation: CASSESGGIGELFF. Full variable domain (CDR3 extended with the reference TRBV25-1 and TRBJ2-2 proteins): EADIYQTPRYLVIGTGKKITLECSQTMGHDKMYWYQQDPGMELHLIHYSYGVNSTEKGDLSSESTVSRIRTEHFPLTLESARPSHTSQYLCASSESGGIGELFFGEGSRLTVL.